The sample holds one count of the clone carrying this T cell receptor (beta chain). Authors' methods: The assay estimated nucleated cells by amplifying reference gene primers. TCRdb's table, derived via immunoSEQ multiplex PCR, lists solely in-frame clones and lacks some. V and J calls and clone size come straight from that table; D and trimming were deduced from the DNA. The table includes 100,000 to 150,000 clones, approximately 85% detected once. CDR1 and CDR2 (germline): MDHEN, SYDVKM. The CDR3 is 19 residues long. The J segment lost 2 bases and the V segment lost 6 bases, leaving 13 bases of the junction unmatched. This entry belongs to a study of blood T cell repertoires in COVID-19. Study context: Acute-phase and convalescent COVID-19 samples originated in the United States, Italy and Spain. Sources were T cells, B-cell-depleted T cells, or PBMCs; the material itself was cDNA or gDNA.

This sequence originates from a human donor in a cohort sampled during active COVID-19. Source material: peripheral blood. The chain carries TRBV28 and TRBJ2-3; 14 bases map to TRBD2. The CDR3 reads CASRPPPGLAGAPTDTQYF. The CDR3 bases are TGTGCCAGCAGACCCCCTCCGGGACTAGCGGGAGCCCCCACAGATACGCAGTATTTT.